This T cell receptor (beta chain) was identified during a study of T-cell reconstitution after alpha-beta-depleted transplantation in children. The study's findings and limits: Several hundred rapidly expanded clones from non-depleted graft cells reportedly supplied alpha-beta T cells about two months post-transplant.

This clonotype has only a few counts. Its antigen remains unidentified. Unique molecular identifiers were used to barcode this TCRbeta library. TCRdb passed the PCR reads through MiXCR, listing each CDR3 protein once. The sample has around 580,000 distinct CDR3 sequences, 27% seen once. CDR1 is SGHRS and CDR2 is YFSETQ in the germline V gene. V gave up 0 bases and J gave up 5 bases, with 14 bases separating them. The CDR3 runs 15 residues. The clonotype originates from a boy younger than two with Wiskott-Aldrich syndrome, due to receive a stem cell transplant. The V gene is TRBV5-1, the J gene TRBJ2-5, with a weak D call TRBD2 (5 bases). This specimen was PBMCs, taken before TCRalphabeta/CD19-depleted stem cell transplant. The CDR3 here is CASSLGSGGRETQYF. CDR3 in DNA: TGCGCCAGCAGCTTGGGGAGCGGAGGAAGGGAGACCCAGTACTTC.